This T cell receptor (beta chain) was sequenced for a study of OX40 agonist ivuxolimab in advanced cancers. Study details: Ivuxolimab, which is an agonistic anti-OX40 (CD134) antibody, was administered to the patients. Past anti-PD-1, anti-PD-L1 or anti-CTLA-4 therapy was accepted, and 30% to 50% had received some. Study findings and constraints: Partial responders dosed at 0.1-3.0 mg/kg displayed clonal expansion ranking among the lowest.

The repertoire was sequenced with immunoSEQ multiplex PCR; TCRdb's copy has only in-frame clones and lacks some. Of about 91,000 clones in the sample, around 83% were seen once. Prior autoimmune disease or systemic immunosuppression barred patients. Concerning this clone itself: The antigen remains undetermined.

Trimming pared 5 bases from V and 7 bases from J, leaving 12 bases between. The CDR3 has 13 amino acids. The germline V gene encodes CDR1 SGHTA and CDR2 FQGTGA. This TCR came from an adult with an advanced solid tumor such as melanoma, head and neck, liver or kidney cancer. Sequencing used CD4+ or CD8+ T cells sorted from blood, obtained in a trial of the OX40 agonist ivuxolimab. The chain is built from TRBV7-3 and TRBJ2-1; D is undetermined. The CDR3 sequence is CASSERWGNEQFF. For the CDR3, the DNA is TGTGCCAGCAGCGAAAGGTGGGGAAATGAGCAGTTCTTC.